This T cell receptor (beta chain) was found in a study of monozygotic twins with inflammatory bowel disease. The CDR3 length is 13 residues. Looked up from germline, CDR1 is SQVTM and CDR2 is ANQGSEA. Making each TCR library took approximately 3,400 ng of total RNA. Template switching was used to attach UMIs, which incorporated a 6-nucleotide sample barcode. One entry per CDR3 protein, without DNA, is what TCRdb gives after re-calling the 5' RACE reads. The table gives over 110,000 distinct CDR3 sequences; the top ten clones make up around 2.5% of it. Details on this clonotype: Its cognate antigen is unknown.

Findings and limits, study-wide: Support for a single strong signal or clonotype associated with IBD was absent. Background noise in patient repertoires may stem from differing immunosuppressive treatments.

The TCR originated in a human donor with ulcerative colitis or Crohn's disease, or a healthy co-twin of an affected twin (not recorded which). V is TRBV29-1 and J is TRBJ2-2; the TRBD1 assignment by TCRdb is unverifiable without DNA. Material: blood. The CDR3 protein is CSVRQGGTGELFF.